This T cell receptor (beta chain) was profiled in a study of CD8 T cells in ankylosing spondylitis. TCRdb redid the calling of the 5' RACE reads with MiXCR, one entry per CDR3 protein. The data show around 150,000 distinct CDR3 sequences, under 55% seen once. Germline-derived CDR1 and CDR2 are ENHRY and SYGVKD. The ends were cut back, 2 bases at V and 0 bases at J, with 8 bases in the middle. There are 15 residues in the CDR3. Whole-study results and caveats: As reported, disease-linked clones showed significant enrichment in matched ankylosing spondylitis synovial fluid.

To note about this clonotype: Its antigen is as yet unknown.

This clonotype was obtained from a male donor with ankylosing spondylitis. Specimen: synovial fluid, either unsorted or a sorted T cell fraction (not recorded which). The chain couples TRBV10-3 to TRBJ1-5, with a possible D match to TRBD1 (5 bases). CDR3 coding DNA: TGTGCCATCAGTGAGGACAGCCATAGCAATCAGCCCCAGCATTTT. Its translation: CAISEDSHSNQPQHF.